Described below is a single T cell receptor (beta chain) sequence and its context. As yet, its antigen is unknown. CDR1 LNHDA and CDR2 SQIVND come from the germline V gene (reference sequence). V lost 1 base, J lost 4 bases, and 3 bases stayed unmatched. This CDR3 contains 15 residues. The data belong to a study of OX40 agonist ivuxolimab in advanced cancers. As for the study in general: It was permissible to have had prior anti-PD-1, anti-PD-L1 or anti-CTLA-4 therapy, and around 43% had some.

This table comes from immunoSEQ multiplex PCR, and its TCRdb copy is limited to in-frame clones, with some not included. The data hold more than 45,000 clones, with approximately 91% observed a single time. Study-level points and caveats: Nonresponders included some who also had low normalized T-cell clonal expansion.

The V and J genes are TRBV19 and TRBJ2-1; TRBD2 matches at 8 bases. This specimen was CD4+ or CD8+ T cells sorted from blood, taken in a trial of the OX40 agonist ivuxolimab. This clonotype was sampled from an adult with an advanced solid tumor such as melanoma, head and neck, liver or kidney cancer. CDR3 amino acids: CASSIGTSQYNEQFF. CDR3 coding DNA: TGTGCCAGTAGTATAGGGACTAGCCAATACAATGAGCAGTTCTTC.